This T cell receptor (beta chain) was obtained from a study of radiation and T cells in renal cell carcinoma. Whole-study results and caveats: From baseline, blood top tumor clonotypes peaked at 2 weeks post-radiation.

The CDR3 is 14 amino acids. Trimming left V 4 bases short and J 1 base short, with 8 bases between. CDR1 and CDR2 (germline): SGHNT, YYREEE (reference sequence). Profiled with immunoSEQ multiplex PCR; TCRdb holds only in-frame clones, not every one. The sample has tens of thousands of clones, 82% seen once. Stated time point: baseline pretreatment blood. As for treatment: 15 Gy SBRT to primary tumor, nephrectomy 4 weeks later. After SBRT, blood was collected at 2 and 4 weeks, plus baseline. The patient's renal cell carcinoma had clear cell pathology. For this clone: The antigen is undetermined.

The rearrangement uses TRBV5-4 and TRBJ1-4; a possible D gene is TRBD1 (6 bases). Sample: blood, taken from a patient whose treatment included radiotherapy and nephrectomy. The source is a man aged 55 to 70 with renal cell carcinoma. The CDR3 DNA follows: TGTGCCAGCAGCCTGGACAGAACTAATGAAAAACTGTTTTTT. Protein product: CASSLDRTNEKLFF.